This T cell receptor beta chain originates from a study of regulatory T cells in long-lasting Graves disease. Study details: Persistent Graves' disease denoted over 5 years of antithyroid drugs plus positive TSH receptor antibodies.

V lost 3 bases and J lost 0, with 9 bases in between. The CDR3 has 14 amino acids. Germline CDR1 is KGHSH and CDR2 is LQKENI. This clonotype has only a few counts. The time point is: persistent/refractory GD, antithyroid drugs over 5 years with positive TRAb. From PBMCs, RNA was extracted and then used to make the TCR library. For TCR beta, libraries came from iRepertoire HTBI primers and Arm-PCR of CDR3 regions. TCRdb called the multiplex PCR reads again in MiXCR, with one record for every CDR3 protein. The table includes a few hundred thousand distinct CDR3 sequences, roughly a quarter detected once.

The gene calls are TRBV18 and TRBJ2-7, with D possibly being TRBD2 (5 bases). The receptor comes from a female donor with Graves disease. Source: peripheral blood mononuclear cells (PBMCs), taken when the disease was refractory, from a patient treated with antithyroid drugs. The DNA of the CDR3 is TGTGCCAGCTCACCTGAGCGGAGCTCCTACGAGCAGTACTTC. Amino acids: CASSPERSSYEQYF.